This T cell receptor beta chain was obtained from a study of cytomegalovirus exposure and HLA in healthy donors. PCR employed 60 Vbeta and 13 Jbeta primers. The data were produced by immunoSEQ multiplex PCR, yet TCRdb's version contains in-frame clones alone and is incomplete. Of about 170,000 clones in the sample, around 78% were seen once. Study-level points and caveats: When a later analysis compared HLA-associated TCR beta chains with equally common others, the HLA-associated chains turned out to be more clonally expanded and to have lower generation probabilities. In vitro experiments confirmed that three CMV-associated chains were specific for CMV antigens.

The CDR3 length is 14 residues. V was pared by 2 bases and J by 5 bases, with 13 bases between. Germline lookup yields CDR1 KGHSH and CDR2 LQKENI. A word on this clone: Its target is unknown.

The receptor comes from a female donor in good health and CMV-seronegative. The source material was PBMCs. V is TRBV18 and J is TRBJ2-7; D ambiguous. The CDR3 here is CASSPSGYLHEQYF. CDR3 DNA: TGTGCCAGCTCACCATCCGGGTACCTCCACGAGCAGTACTTC.